This T cell receptor beta chain originates from a study of cytomegalovirus exposure and HLA in healthy donors (dated by TCRdb to between 2016 and 2019). For context, the study as a whole: In an earlier analysis of 550 to 750 of the donors, approximately 300 Gb of sequence data and some 100 million unique TCR beta sequences from roughly 190 million T cells were reported. The study profiled the T cell repertoires of about 720 subjects by immunosequencing and related them to cytomegalovirus serostatus. Typing coverage varied by locus: roughly 620-640 donors for A, B, C, DRB1 and DQB1; roughly 520 for DQA1; more than 600 for DPA1; roughly 450 for DPB1. Donor age, sex, ethnicity and CMV serostatus were compiled alongside the repertoire data. Of the 398 genotyped donors, 70% to 90% were placed in the genetic ancestry cluster associated with self-reported Caucasian donors. An earlier analysis of roughly 580 of the donors used high-throughput TCR beta sequencing to judge whether each TCR beta V gene segment behaved as functional or pseudogenic. Both class I and class II loci were covered by HLA typing, at four-digit resolution. A separate validation cohort of 100 to 150 different subjects was used in addition to the roughly 700-subject first cohort. Because of strong linkage in the cohort, roughly five DR-DQ haplotypes were treated as single units for association and clustering. In a later genetic analysis, genome-wide SNP genotypes for about three fifths of the roughly 670 donors were used, and that subset was treated as a discovery cohort. Rather than drawing on any new phenotypic data, the later analysis identified candidate immune exposures from TCR beta sequences and the way those sequences occurred across donors. All discovery cohort repertoires had been generated using a single sequencing platform. An early release that covered about 600 HLA-typed donors contained about 300 gigabases of sequencing data and approximately 85 million unique TCR sequences. On average, roughly 250,000 unique TCR beta nucleotide sequences were sequenced per donor among more than 350 genotyped donors of the cohort, with 15% to 20% of those sequences being non-productive. To predict cytomegalovirus infection status, the study combined high-throughput TCR immunosequencing, statistical association of individual TCRs with disease status, and machine learning. The study aimed to test whether cataloging public T cell receptors could reveal signatures of past pathogen exposure. To study patterns of TCR occurrence, a later analysis re-analyzed previously published TCR beta repertoires from hundreds of donors and added high-resolution HLA genotyping. Here is what the overall study found, with its caveats: Because some donors lacked HLA typing at each locus, the association tests relied only on the typed subset. In a later genetic analysis, a missense DCLRE1C variant was associated with V-gene and J-gene trimming of TCR beta chains, and the association was replicated in an independent cohort. In an earlier analysis of fewer than 750 of the donors, most TCR beta V segments were observed in productive rearrangements about 87% or about 30% of the time, broadly matching IMGT annotations. Correlated functional status among segregating V segments might be attributable to linkage disequilibrium, but an unknown experimental factor could not be ruled out. Cytomegalovirus status was reported to be diagnosed by the classifier with high specificity and sensitivity in both the original and validation cohorts. A cluster of highly shared sequence variants was judged likely to represent a technical artifact of the sequencing pipeline. The 87-base-pair reads could not distinguish some IMGT-functional V segments, including TRBV6-2 and TRBV6-3, so those segments were excluded. A further reported finding was that TCR beta sequences accurately predicted the HLA-A and HLA-B alleles for most subjects in the first cohort. A later analysis found that HLA-associated TCR beta chains were more clonally expanded and had lower generation probabilities than equally common non-associated chains. Most CMV-associated TCR beta chains appeared to be HLA-restricted in a later analysis, and the HLA associations seemed to be driven largely by CMV exposure. For the cohort, immune exposure information was limited to CMV serostatus. Three of the identified cytomegalovirus-associated TCR beta chains were confirmed in vitro to be specific for cytomegalovirus antigens. In the study, 150 to 200 TCR beta chains were listed as associated with cytomegalovirus. In a later analysis, the rate of TCR association differed among HLA loci, with DRB1 alleles having the most associated TCRs and HLA-C alleles having the fewest. Most TCR sequences were seen in very few donors, while some public TCRs were found in many individuals. At a false discovery rate of 0.05, a later analysis linked about 17,000 TCR beta sequences to specific HLA alleles. It was suggested by the authors that the approach could potentially be generalized to other disease states and immunological phenotypes. This cohort had only TCR beta chains sequenced, and the lack of alpha or paired-chain data limited which features could be detected. Compared with the roughly 600-donor mean, donors in an Asian-associated ancestry cluster had fewer N-insertions in productive TCRs, according to a later genetic analysis. Roughly uniform sequencing depth across donors was assumed in presence/absence analyses, although this assumption may not hold. The earlier analysis of approximately 560 of the donors excluded seventeen rarely observed V segments, including chromosome 9 orphons, because counts were too low. Strong co-occurrence of HLA alleles, especially DR and DQ, made assigning TCR associations to individual alleles difficult. In a later analysis, several top co-occurrence clusters were reported to appear linked to parvovirus B19, influenza, CMV and Epstein-Barr virus.

Receptor amplification or capture employed the immunoSEQ multiplex PCR assay. The multiplex PCR relied on a mix of 60 forward primers for TCR Vbeta segments and 13 reverse primers for TCR Jbeta segments. The CDR3 region of rearranged TCR beta genes was amplified from genomic DNA by a multiplex PCR assay. On the Illumina HiSeq System, the amplified TCR beta libraries were sequenced as 87-base-pair reads. The source study handled its data this way. A later analysis tallied roughly 76 million unique TCR beta chains across the roughly 610 repertoires, and about 10 million of those chains were shared by two or more donors. A nearest-neighbor algorithm error-corrected the raw reads and collapsed the reads into unique sequences, merging closely related sequences to remove PCR and sequencing errors. To assign V, D and J gene segments, CDR3 sequences were aligned to IMGT reference sequences. Each retained sequence needed at least a six-nucleotide match to both a V gene segment and a J gene segment. Rearrangements were called productive when the CDR3 lacked stop codons and stayed in frame with V and J; all others were non-productive. CDR3 was defined according to IMGT convention as the region running from the second conserved V-encoded cysteine to the conserved J-encoded phenylalanine. In an earlier analysis of more than 550 of the donors, sequences lacking an unambiguous match to a single V gene segment were excluded. In an earlier analysis of some 590 of the donors, V segments were called functional above 56.7% productive rearrangements and were called segregating when the between-donor standard deviation exceeded 5%. A statistical classification framework was developed to diagnose cytomegalovirus status using the catalog of TCR beta chain sequences. A later analysis assigned V and J genes by comparing TCR nucleotide sequences with IMGT/GENE-DB human TR gene sequences. Using the TCRdist pipeline, a later analysis assigned CDR3 sequences along with most-parsimonious VDJ recombination scenarios. A later analysis defined each TCR beta chain by its CDR3 amino acid sequence plus V-gene family, and excluded reads lacking a unique V-gene family. A later analysis removed nearly 600 highly shared, low-generation-probability nucleotide sequences to deal with suspected cross-contamination and a sequencing artifact. In a later analysis, a clonal expansion index was calculated for each public chain from normalized within-repertoire ranks of inferred template counts. In a later analysis, generation probabilities were computed using a VDJ recombination model fitted to out-of-frame rearrangements, and the results were checked against IGoR. A later analysis scored TCR-TCR, TCR-HLA and TCR-CMV co-occurrence with hypergeometric tests, applying a repertoire-size bias correction to TCR pairs. To estimate false discovery rates, a later analysis permuted the HLA or CMV assignments 20 times. In a later analysis, co-occurring TCRs were grouped using DBSCAN, with TCRdist sequence similarity added in when clustering inside HLA-allele-positive subsets. Repertoires with fewer than 30,000 or more than 120,000 public chains, plus five repertoires with anomalous nucleotide sharing, were excluded from co-occurrence clustering. TCRdb obtained this table from immuneACCESS and retained in-frame rearrangements with V and J assigned. These tables miss some clones; where compared with another copy, unresolved V genes account for less than half of the shortfall, and the remainder is unexplained. V and J calls and clone size come straight from that table; D and trimming were deduced from the DNA. This sample lists about 140,000 clones; around three quarters were detected once. The ten largest clones take up approximately 7% of the sample.

The germline V gene supplies CDR1 SQVTM and CDR2 ANQGSEA. The CDR3 numbers 15 residues from cysteine through phenylalanine. Only CDR3 DNA remains: 45 bases, in frame from the first base. From V the trimming removes 2 bases and from J it removes 6 bases, while the gene matches leave 12 bases of the junction unaccounted for. In total, approximately 610 healthy bone marrow donors made up the cohort. At the time of sampling, all cohort members were nominally healthy, though unrecorded immune exposures were likely present. The donor tested CMV seropositive and was one of the 289 seropositive cohort members. A peripheral blood sample was provided by each donor, and peripheral blood mononuclear cells were used for TCR beta sequencing. The Qiagen DNeasy Blood Extraction Kit was used to extract genomic DNA from the blood cell samples. Concerning this clone: It lacks a known antigen. No much larger clone is present one base from it, and per-base qualities are unavailable.

The source is a man aged 35 to 55 in good health and CMV-seropositive. The chain joins TRBV29-1 to TRBJ1-2; 7 middle bases align to TRBD1. Sequenced sample: PBMCs. The encoded CDR3 is CSVETIQGRADGYTF. The DNA is as follows: TGCAGCGTTGAAACCATACAGGGGCGGGCAGATGGCTACACCTTC.